Shown below are 5 T cell receptor beta chains from a single sample sequenced in a study of cytotoxic CD8 clonotypes in ibrutinib-treated CLL. Libraries were prepared by immunoSEQ multiplex PCR; TCRdb keeps only in-frame clonotypes and omits some of them. The sample lists 300,000 to 400,000 clones; approximately 67% were seen once. This specimen consisted of PBMCs, obtained after 36 months of ibrutinib treatment. The receptors come from a human donor with chronic lymphocytic leukemia.

The chain uses TRBV2 and TRBJ2-7, with 13 bases fitting TRBD2. Germline lookup yields CDR1 SNHLY and CDR2 FYNNEI. This CDR3 contains 18 residues. The junction had 14 bases not matched to a gene; V was cut back by 7 bases and J by 2 bases. The CDR3 loop reads CASNFDLLGLAGTYEQYF. CDR3 nucleotides: TGTGCCAGCAACTTCGACCTCCTGGGACTAGCGGGAACCTACGAGCAGTACTTC.

The chain is built from TRBV4-1 and TRBJ2-7, with D tentatively TRBD1 (5 bases). Trimming left V 1 base short and J 1 base short, with 11 bases between. This CDR3 region has 15 residues. Germline assignment: CDR1 MGHRA and CDR2 YSYEKL. CDR3 sequence: CASSQVQTGSYEQYF. The CDR3 DNA follows: TGCGCCAGCAGCCAAGTACAAACAGGATCCTACGAGCAGTACTTC.

This clone showed up just a few times. This chain joins TRBV6-5 and TRBJ2-7; D is perhaps TRBD1 (5 bases). The CDR3 totals 14 residues. V was clipped by 2 bases and J by 5 bases, with 13 bases between them. From germline, CDR1 is MNHEY and CDR2 SVGAGI. The chain's CDR3 is CASSYGALKNEQYF. The CDR3 DNA reads TGTGCCAGCAGTTACGGGGCCCTGAAGAACGAGCAGTACTTC.

The rearrangement joins TRBV7-9 to TRBJ2-7; TRBD1 or TRBD2 may be the D gene (5 bases each). The CDR3 is 16 residues long. Trimming took 5 bases from V and 1 from J, leaving 18 bases between them. The germline gives CDR1 SEHNR, CDR2 FQNEAQ (reference sequence). CDR3 residues: CASSPDRDAYSYEQYF. DNA of the CDR3: TGTGCCAGCAGCCCAGACCGGGACGCCTATTCCTACGAGCAGTACTTC.

The rearrangement uses TRBV7-8 and TRBJ2-1; possibly TRBD1 for D (5 bases). The V end was cut by 5 bases, the J end by 8 bases, with 10 bases between. The V gene's germline CDR1 is SGHVS and CDR2 FQNEAQ. This CDR3 has 12 residues. CDR3 loop: CASSIRQHEQFF. CDR3 nucleotides: TGTGCCAGCAGCATCCGACAGCATGAGCAGTTCTTC.